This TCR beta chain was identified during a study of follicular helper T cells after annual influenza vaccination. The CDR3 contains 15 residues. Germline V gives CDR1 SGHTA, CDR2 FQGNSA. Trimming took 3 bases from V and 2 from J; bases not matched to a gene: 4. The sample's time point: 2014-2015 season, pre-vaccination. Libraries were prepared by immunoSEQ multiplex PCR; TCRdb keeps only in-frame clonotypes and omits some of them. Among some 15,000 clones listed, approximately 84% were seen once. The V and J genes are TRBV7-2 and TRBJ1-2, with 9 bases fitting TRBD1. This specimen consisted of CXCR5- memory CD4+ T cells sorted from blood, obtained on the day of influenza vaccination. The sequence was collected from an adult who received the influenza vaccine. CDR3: CASSLGDRANYGYTF. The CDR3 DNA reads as TGTGCCAGCAGCTTGGGGGACAGGGCCAACTATGGCTACACCTTC.